These 3 T cell receptor beta chains were sequenced from one sample in a study of blood T cell repertoires in COVID-19. Only in-frame clones appear in the TCRdb table, and some are missing; sequencing was by immunoSEQ multiplex PCR. The sample carries around 80,000 clones, about 80% recorded once. Material: peripheral blood. The source is a man aged 50-60 years with active or convalescent COVID-19.

This clone was seen a handful of times. The gene calls are TRBV6-1 and TRBJ1-2; D gene uncertain. From germline, CDR1 is MNHNS and CDR2 SASEGT. This CDR3 spans 14 amino acids. Trimming left V 1 base short and J 2 bases short, with 8 bases between. The CDR3 reads CASSEGRTNYGYTF. DNA of the CDR3: TGTGCCAGCAGTGAAGGCAGAACCAACTATGGCTACACCTTC.

The V and J genes are TRBV5-1 and TRBJ2-3; 7 bases fit TRBD2. The CDR3 is 15 amino acids. Germline CDR1 SGHRS, CDR2 YFSETQ. V trimming: 5 bases; J trimming: 3 bases; junction bases outside the gene matches: 9. CDR3 region: CASSVVGLRTDTQYF. The CDR3 DNA sequence: TGCGCCAGCAGTGTGGTGGGACTACGGACAGATACGCAGTATTTT.

V and J are TRBV6-6 and TRBJ2-5; 11 bases agree with TRBD1. Germline CDR1 reads MNHNY; CDR2 reads SVGAGI (reference sequence). The CDR3 sequence is 15 residues long. Trimming at V came to 0 bases and at J to 4 bases, leaving 1 base not matched to a gene. Written as DNA, the CDR3 is TGTGCCAGCAGTTACTCCGGGACAGGGGGAGAGACCCAGTACTTC. It encodes CASSYSGTGGETQYF.